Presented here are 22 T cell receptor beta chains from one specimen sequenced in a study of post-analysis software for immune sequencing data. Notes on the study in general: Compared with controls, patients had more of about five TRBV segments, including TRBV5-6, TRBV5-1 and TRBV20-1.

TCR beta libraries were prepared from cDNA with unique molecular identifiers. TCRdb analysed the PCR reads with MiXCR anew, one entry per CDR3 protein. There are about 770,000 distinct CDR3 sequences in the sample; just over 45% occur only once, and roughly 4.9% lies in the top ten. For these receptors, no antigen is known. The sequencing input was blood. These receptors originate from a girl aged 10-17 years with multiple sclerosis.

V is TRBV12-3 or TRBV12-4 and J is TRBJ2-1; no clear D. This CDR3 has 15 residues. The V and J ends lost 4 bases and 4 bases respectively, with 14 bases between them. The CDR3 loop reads CASSSGPAVYNEQFF. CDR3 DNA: TGTGCCAGCAGTTCTGGACCTGCCGTTTACAATGAGCAGTTCTTC.

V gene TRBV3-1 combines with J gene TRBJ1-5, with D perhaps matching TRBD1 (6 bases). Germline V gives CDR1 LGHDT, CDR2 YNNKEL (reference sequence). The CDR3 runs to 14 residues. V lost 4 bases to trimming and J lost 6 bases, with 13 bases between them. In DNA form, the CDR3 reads TGTGCCAGCAGCCCGAAGAACAGGGCTCAGCCCCAGCATTTT. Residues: CASSPKNRAQPQHF.

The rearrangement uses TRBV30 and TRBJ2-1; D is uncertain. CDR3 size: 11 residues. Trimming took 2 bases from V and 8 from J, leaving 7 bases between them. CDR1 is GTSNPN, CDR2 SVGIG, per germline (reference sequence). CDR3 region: CAWSPKDEQFF. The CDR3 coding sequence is TGTGCCTGGAGTCCCAAGGATGAGCAGTTCTTC.

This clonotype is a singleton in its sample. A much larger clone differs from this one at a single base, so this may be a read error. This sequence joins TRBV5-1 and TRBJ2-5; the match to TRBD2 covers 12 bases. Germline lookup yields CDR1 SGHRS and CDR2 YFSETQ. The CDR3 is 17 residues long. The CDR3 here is CAGSTAGLAGPQETQYF. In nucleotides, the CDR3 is TGCGCCGGCAGCACGGCGGGACTAGCGGGTCCGCAAGAGACCCAGTACTTC.

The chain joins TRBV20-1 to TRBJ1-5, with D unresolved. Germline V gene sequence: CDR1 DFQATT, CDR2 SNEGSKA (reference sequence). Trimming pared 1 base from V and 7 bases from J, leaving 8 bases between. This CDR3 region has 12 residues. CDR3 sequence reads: CSARVSEQPQHF. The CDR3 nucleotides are TGCAGTGCTAGAGTGTCTGAGCAGCCCCAGCATTTT.

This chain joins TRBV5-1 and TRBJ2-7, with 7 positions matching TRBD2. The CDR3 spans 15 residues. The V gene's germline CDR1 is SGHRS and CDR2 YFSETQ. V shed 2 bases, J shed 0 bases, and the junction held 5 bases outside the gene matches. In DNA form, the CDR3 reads TGCGCCAGCAGCTTAAGCGGGGAAAGCTCCTACGAGCAGTACTTC. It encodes CASSLSGESSYEQYF.

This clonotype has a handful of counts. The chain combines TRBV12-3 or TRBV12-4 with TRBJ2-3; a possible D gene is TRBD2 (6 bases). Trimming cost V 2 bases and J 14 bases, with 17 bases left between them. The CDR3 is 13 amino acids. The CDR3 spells CASSLHEASERYF. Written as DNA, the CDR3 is TGTGCCAGCAGTTTACACGAGGCTAGCGAACGGTATTTT.

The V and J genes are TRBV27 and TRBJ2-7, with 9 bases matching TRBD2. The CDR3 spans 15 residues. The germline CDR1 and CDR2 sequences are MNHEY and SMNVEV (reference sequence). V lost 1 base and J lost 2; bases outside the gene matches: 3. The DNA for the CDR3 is TGTGCCAGCAGTTTATGGGCGGGAGGGCCCTACGAGCAGTACTTC. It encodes CASSLWAGGPYEQYF.

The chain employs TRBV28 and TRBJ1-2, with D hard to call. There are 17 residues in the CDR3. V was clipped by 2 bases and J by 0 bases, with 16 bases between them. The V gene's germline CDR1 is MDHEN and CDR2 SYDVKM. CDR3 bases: TGTGCCAGCAGTTTAGAAAGGGCCGGTTTTACTAACTATGGCTACACCTTC. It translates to CASSLERAGFTNYGYTF.

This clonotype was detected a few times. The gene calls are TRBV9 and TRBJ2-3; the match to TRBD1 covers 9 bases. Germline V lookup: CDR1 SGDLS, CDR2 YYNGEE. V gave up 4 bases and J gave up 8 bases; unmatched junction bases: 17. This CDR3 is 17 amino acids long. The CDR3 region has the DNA TGTGCCAGCAGCCCCCAATTATACCGGGACAGGGTTGTTACGCAGTATTTT. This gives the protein CASSPQLYRDRVVTQYF.

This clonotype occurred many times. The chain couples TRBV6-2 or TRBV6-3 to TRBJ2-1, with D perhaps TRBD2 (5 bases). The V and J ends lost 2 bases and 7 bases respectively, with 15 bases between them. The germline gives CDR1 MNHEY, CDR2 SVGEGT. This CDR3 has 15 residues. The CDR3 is CASSYPRGRKNEQFF. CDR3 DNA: TGTGCCAGCAGTTACCCCCGAGGGCGCAAGAATGAGCAGTTCTTC.

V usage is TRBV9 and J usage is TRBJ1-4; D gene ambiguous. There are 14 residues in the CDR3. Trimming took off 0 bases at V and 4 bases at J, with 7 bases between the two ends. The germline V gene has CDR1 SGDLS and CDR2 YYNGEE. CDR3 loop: CASSVDGVNEKLFF. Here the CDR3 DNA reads TGTGCCAGCAGCGTAGACGGGGTTAATGAAAAACTGTTTTTT.

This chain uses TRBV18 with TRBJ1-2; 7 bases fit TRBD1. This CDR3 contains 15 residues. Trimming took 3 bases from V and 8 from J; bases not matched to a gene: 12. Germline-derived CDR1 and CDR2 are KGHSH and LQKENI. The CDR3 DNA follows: TGTGCCAGCTCACCGCGGGGACAGACGTCTGGGGGCTACACCTTC. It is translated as CASSPRGQTSGGYTF.

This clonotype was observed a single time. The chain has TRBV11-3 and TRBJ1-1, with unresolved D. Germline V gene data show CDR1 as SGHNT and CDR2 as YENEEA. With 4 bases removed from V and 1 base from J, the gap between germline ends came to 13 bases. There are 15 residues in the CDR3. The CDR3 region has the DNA TGTGCCAGCAGCTCCGTCAAGACTTGGAACACTGAAGCTTTCTTT. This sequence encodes CASSSVKTWNTEAFF. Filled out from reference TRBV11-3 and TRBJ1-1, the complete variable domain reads EAGVVQSPRYKIIEKKQPVAFWCNPISGHNTLYWYLQNLGQGPELLIRYENEEAVDDSQLPKDRFSAERLKGVDSTLKIQPAELGDSAVYLCASSSVKTWNTEAFFGQGTRLTVV.

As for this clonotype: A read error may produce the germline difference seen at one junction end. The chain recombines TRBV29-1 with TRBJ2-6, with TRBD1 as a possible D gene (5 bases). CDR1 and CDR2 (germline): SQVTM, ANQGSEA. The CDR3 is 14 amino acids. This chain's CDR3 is CSVSGLTGANVRTF. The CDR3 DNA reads TGCAGTGTTTCAGGGTTGACTGGGGCCAACGTCCGGACTTTC.

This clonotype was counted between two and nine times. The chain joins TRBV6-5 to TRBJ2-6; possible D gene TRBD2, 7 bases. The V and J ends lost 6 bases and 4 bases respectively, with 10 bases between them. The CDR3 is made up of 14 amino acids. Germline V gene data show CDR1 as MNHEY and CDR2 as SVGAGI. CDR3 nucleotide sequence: TGTGCCAGCAGGGGGGGGCTCGGGGCCAACGTCCTGACTTTC. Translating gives CASRGGLGANVLTF.

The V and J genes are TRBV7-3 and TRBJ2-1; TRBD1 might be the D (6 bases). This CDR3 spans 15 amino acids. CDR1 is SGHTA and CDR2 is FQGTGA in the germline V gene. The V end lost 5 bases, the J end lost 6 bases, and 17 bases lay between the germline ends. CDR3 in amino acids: CASSPQPKGGNEQFF. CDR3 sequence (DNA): TGTGCCAGCAGCCCCCAACCAAAAGGGGGCAATGAGCAGTTCTTC.

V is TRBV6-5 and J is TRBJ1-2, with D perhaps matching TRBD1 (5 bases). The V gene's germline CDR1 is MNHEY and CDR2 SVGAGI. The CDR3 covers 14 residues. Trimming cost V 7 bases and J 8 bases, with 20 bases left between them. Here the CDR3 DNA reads TGTGCCAGCACCAAGCAGGGCCGCGCGGGGGGCTACACCTTC. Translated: CASTKQGRAGGYTF.

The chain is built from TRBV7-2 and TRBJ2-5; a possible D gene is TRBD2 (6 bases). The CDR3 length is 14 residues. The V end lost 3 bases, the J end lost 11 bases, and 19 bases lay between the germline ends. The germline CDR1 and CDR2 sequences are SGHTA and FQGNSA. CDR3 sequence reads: CASSFIRPPGEQYF. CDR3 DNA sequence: TGTGCCAGCAGCTTTATCAGGCCTCCGGGAGAGCAGTACTTC. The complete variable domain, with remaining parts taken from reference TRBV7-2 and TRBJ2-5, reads GAGVSQSPSNKVTEKGKDVELRCDPISGHTALYWYRQSLGQGLEFLIYFQGNSAPDKSGLPSDRFSAERTGGSVSTLTIQRTQQEDSAVYLCASSFIRPPGEQYFGPGTRLLVL.

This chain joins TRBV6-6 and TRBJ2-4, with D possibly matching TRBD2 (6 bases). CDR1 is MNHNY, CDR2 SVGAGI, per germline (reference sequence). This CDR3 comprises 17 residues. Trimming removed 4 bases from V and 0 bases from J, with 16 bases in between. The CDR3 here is CASSFTLAGRAKNIQYF. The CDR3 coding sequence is TGTGCCAGCAGTTTCACACTAGCCGGCAGAGCCAAAAACATTCAGTACTTC.

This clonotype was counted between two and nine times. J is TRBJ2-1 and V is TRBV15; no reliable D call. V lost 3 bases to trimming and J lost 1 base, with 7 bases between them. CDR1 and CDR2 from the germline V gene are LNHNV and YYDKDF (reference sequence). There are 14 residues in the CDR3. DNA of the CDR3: TGTGCCACCAGCAGGCGCGATTCCTACAATGAGCAGTTCTTC. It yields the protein CATSRRDSYNEQFF.

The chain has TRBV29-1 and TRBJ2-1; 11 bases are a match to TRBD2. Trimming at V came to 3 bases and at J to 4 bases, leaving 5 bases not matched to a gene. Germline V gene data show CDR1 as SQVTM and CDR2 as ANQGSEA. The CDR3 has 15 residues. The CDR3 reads CSVDRGLAVYNEQFF. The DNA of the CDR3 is TGCAGCGTTGATAGGGGACTAGCGGTATACAATGAGCAGTTCTTC.